This is a list of T cell receptor beta chains from one sample in a study of T cells in Graves' hyperthyroidism and ophthalmopathy. TCRdb passed the multiplex PCR reads through MiXCR, listing each CDR3 protein once. The table lists a few hundred thousand distinct CDR3 sequences, 20% to 25% of them singletons, with about 50% in the top ten. The sample was blood. These receptor sequences come from a woman aged 45-65 years with Graves' hyperthyroidism. CDR3s include the opening cysteine and the closing phenylalanine or tryptophan. D genes are given only for firm matches. Size tells how often a clone was seen (once, few, many) or the class of an expanded clone, and some rows leave it out.

clone_size: .; d_call: .; v_call: TRBV6-2/TRBV6-3; j_call: TRBJ1-3; cdr3_aa: CASIRDSGNTIYF; cdr3_nt: TGTGCCAGCATTCGGGACTCCGGGAACACCATATATTTT
clone_size: many; d_call: .; v_call: TRBV3-1; j_call: TRBJ2-2; cdr3_aa: CASRQSNTGELFF; cdr3_nt: TGTGCCAGCCGGCAGTCAAACACCGGGGAGCTGTTTTTT
clone_size: .; d_call: .; v_call: TRBV10-3; j_call: TRBJ1-1; cdr3_aa: CAISAGGRGEAFF; cdr3_nt: TGTGCCATCAGTGCCGGGGGGCGCGGTGAAGCTTTCTTT
clone_size: .; d_call: TRBD2; v_call: TRBV7-2; j_call: TRBJ2-1; cdr3_aa: CASRWGLAGTHYNEQFF; cdr3_nt: TGTGCCAGCAGATGGGGACTAGCGGGGACCCATTACAATGAGCAGTTCTTC
clone_size: many; d_call: TRBD1; v_call: TRBV4-1; j_call: TRBJ2-1; cdr3_aa: CASSQGTGGRDEQFF; cdr3_nt: TGCGCCAGCAGCCAAGGGACAGGGGGAAGGGATGAGCAGTTCTTC
clone_size: many; d_call: .; v_call: TRBV7-9; j_call: TRBJ2-5; cdr3_aa: CASSRSRTILGETQYF; cdr3_nt: TGTGCCAGCAGCCGATCCCGGACGATTTTAGGGGAGACCCAGTACTTC
clone_size: .; d_call: .; v_call: TRBV15; j_call: TRBJ1-1; cdr3_aa: CATIWNMNTEAFF; cdr3_nt: TGTGCCACCATTTGGAATATGAACACTGAAGCTTTCTTT
clone_size: many; d_call: .; v_call: TRBV5-8; j_call: TRBJ2-2; cdr3_aa: CATDPWGQGKPTNGELFF; cdr3_nt: TGTGCCACCGACCCCTGGGGGCAGGGAAAACCCACTAACGGGGAGCTGTTTTTT
clone_size: many; d_call: TRBD2; v_call: TRBV11-2; j_call: TRBJ2-5; cdr3_aa: CASSLGSGGTPKETQYF; cdr3_nt: TGTGCCAGCAGCTTAGGTAGCGGGGGGACACCAAAAGAGACCCAGTACTTC
clone_size: many; d_call: .; v_call: TRBV10-3; j_call: TRBJ1-1; cdr3_aa: CAISDTALNTEAFF; cdr3_nt: TGTGCCATCAGTGATACAGCTTTGAACACTGAAGCTTTCTTT
clone_size: once; d_call: .; v_call: TRBV6-2/TRBV6-3; j_call: TRBJ2-3; cdr3_aa: CASSYFEGSTDTQYF; cdr3_nt: TGTGCCAGCAGTTACTTTGAGGGAAGCACAGATACGCAGTATTTT
clone_size: many; d_call: .; v_call: TRBV28; j_call: TRBJ1-5; cdr3_aa: CATIPGGSNQPQHF; cdr3_nt: TGTGCCACCATCCCGGGAGGGAGCAATCAGCCCCAGCATTTT
clone_size: many; d_call: TRBD1; v_call: TRBV7-9; j_call: TRBJ2-5; cdr3_aa: CASSLSVPDRYQETQYF; cdr3_nt: TGTGCCAGCAGCTTATCGGTCCCGGACAGGTACCAAGAGACCCAGTACTTC
clone_size: many; d_call: TRBD1; v_call: TRBV5-5; j_call: TRBJ2-1; cdr3_aa: CASSWGRGSYNEQFF; cdr3_nt: TGTGCCAGCAGCTGGGGCAGGGGGTCTTACAATGAGCAGTTCTTC
clone_size: many; d_call: .; v_call: TRBV2; j_call: TRBJ1-5; cdr3_aa: CASFWAPGEPQHF; cdr3_nt: TGTGCCAGCTTTTGGGCCCCCGGGGAGCCCCAGCATTTT
clone_size: .; d_call: .; v_call: TRBV9; j_call: TRBJ2-7; cdr3_aa: CASSGGGAVPYEQYF; cdr3_nt: TGTGCCAGCAGTGGGGGTGGGGCAGTACCGTACGAGCAGTACTTC
clone_size: few; d_call: .; v_call: TRBV30; j_call: TRBJ2-2; cdr3_aa: CAWGGLNTGELFF; cdr3_nt: TGTGCCTGGGGTGGTTTGAACACCGGGGAGCTGTTTTTT
clone_size: .; d_call: TRBD2; v_call: TRBV5-1; j_call: TRBJ2-3; cdr3_aa: CASRTGTSGSGTDTQYF; cdr3_nt: TGCGCCAGCAGAACAGGGACTAGCGGGAGTGGCACAGATACGCAGTATTTT
clone_size: .; d_call: TRBD1; v_call: TRBV6-2/TRBV6-3; j_call: TRBJ1-2; cdr3_aa: CASRPGTGDAYGYTF; cdr3_nt: TGTGCCAGCAGACCCGGGACAGGGGATGCCTATGGCTACACCTTC
clone_size: many; d_call: .; v_call: TRBV7-3; j_call: TRBJ2-1; cdr3_aa: CASSSGVNEQFF; cdr3_nt: TGTGCCAGCAGCTCAGGGGTGAATGAGCAGTTCTTC
clone_size: .; d_call: TRBD1; v_call: TRBV6-7; j_call: TRBJ1-4; cdr3_aa: CASSYSHSGTEDNEKLFF; cdr3_nt: TGTGCCAGCAGTTACTCCCATTCCGGGACAGAAGATAATGAAAAACTGTTTTTT
clone_size: few; d_call: TRBD2; v_call: TRBV20-1; j_call: TRBJ2-1; cdr3_aa: CSARDTLGTSGRDNEQFF; cdr3_nt: TGCAGTGCTAGAGATACCCTTGGGACTAGCGGGAGGGACAATGAGCAGTTCTTC
clone_size: few; d_call: .; v_call: TRBV6-2/TRBV6-3; j_call: TRBJ2-6; cdr3_aa: CASTQAGANVLTF; cdr3_nt: TGTGCCAGCACTCAGGCAGGGGCCAACGTCCTGACTTTC
clone_size: .; d_call: .; v_call: TRBV5-1; j_call: TRBJ2-1; cdr3_aa: CASGPDSPSYNEQFF; cdr3_nt: TGCGCCAGCGGCCCCGACAGCCCCTCCTACAATGAGCAGTTCTTC
clone_size: many; d_call: .; v_call: TRBV27; j_call: TRBJ1-2; cdr3_aa: CASRTHVGEGYTF; cdr3_nt: TGTGCCAGCAGAACCCACGTGGGGGAAGGCTACACCTTC
clone_size: .; d_call: TRBD1; v_call: TRBV6-5; j_call: TRBJ2-1; cdr3_aa: CASSNGGTGGQNEQFF; cdr3_nt: TGTGCCAGCAGTAACGGGGGGACAGGGGGCCAAAATGAGCAGTTCTTC
clone_size: many; d_call: .; v_call: TRBV20-1; j_call: TRBJ2-7; cdr3_aa: CSARIGSYEQYF; cdr3_nt: TGCAGTGCTAGGATAGGGAGCTACGAGCAGTACTTC
clone_size: .; d_call: TRBD1; v_call: TRBV6-4; j_call: TRBJ1-2; cdr3_aa: CASSAGQGYGYTF; cdr3_nt: TGTGCCAGCAGTGCGGGACAGGGCTATGGCTACACCTTC
clone_size: few; d_call: .; v_call: TRBV7-9; j_call: TRBJ1-1; cdr3_aa: CASSSGPMNTKAFF; cdr3_nt: TGTGCCAGCAGCTCAGGACCCATGAACACTAAAGCTTTCTTT
clone_size: .; d_call: TRBD1; v_call: TRBV4-1; j_call: TRBJ2-3; cdr3_aa: CASSPGTGHSTDTQYF; cdr3_nt: TGCGCCAGCAGCCCCGGGACAGGACATAGCACAGATACGCAGTATTTT
clone_size: many; d_call: TRBD1; v_call: TRBV2; j_call: TRBJ1-5; cdr3_aa: CASSVTGGEQPQHF; cdr3_nt: TGTGCCAGCAGTGTGACAGGGGGCGAGCAGCCCCAGCATTTT
clone_size: few; d_call: .; v_call: TRBV10-3; j_call: TRBJ2-7; cdr3_aa: CAIGPSSDEQYF; cdr3_nt: TGTGCCATCGGGCCAAGTTCGGACGAGCAGTACTTC
clone_size: many; d_call: .; v_call: TRBV12-3/TRBV12-4; j_call: TRBJ2-7; cdr3_aa: CASSLSDMGFWQYF; cdr3_nt: TGTGCCAGCAGTTTAAGTGATATGGGTTTTTGGCAGTACTTC
clone_size: many; d_call: .; v_call: TRBV7-9; j_call: TRBJ2-2; cdr3_aa: CASSFTGPANTGELFF; cdr3_nt: TGTGCCAGCAGCTTCACAGGGCCAGCGAACACCGGGGAGCTGTTTTTT
clone_size: .; d_call: TRBD1; v_call: TRBV18; j_call: TRBJ1-6; cdr3_aa: CASSPSGQGNSPLHF; cdr3_nt: TGTGCCAGCTCACCATCGGGACAGGGGAATTCACCCCTCCACTTT
clone_size: many; d_call: .; v_call: TRBV12-3/TRBV12-4; j_call: TRBJ2-5; cdr3_aa: CASSLVRGRRWETQYF; cdr3_nt: TGTGCCAGCAGTTTAGTTCGAGGGCGCCGTTGGGAGACCCAGTACTTC
clone_size: .; d_call: TRBD1; v_call: TRBV4-2; j_call: TRBJ1-1; cdr3_aa: CASSREGTGGGTEAFF; cdr3_nt: TGTGCCAGCAGCCGGGAGGGGACAGGGGGTGGGACTGAAGCTTTCTTT
clone_size: .; d_call: .; v_call: TRBV2; j_call: TRBJ2-7; cdr3_aa: CASSVAMGARNEQYF; cdr3_nt: TGTGCCAGCAGCGTTGCCATGGGGGCGCGAAACGAGCAGTACTTC
clone_size: many; d_call: TRBD1; v_call: TRBV28; j_call: TRBJ1-2; cdr3_aa: CASSRDSAGYGYTF; cdr3_nt: TGTGCCAGCAGTCGGGACAGTGCTGGGTATGGCTACACCTTC
clone_size: .; d_call: TRBD2; v_call: TRBV7-2; j_call: TRBJ2-1; cdr3_aa: CASSAPGLAGGNEQFF; cdr3_nt: TGTGCCAGCAGCGCACCGGGACTAGCGGGGGGCAATGAGCAGTTCTTC
clone_size: .; d_call: .; v_call: TRBV13; j_call: TRBJ2-1; cdr3_aa: CASSPIAASSYNEQFF; cdr3_nt: TGTGCCAGCAGCCCGATAGCGGCGAGCTCCTACAATGAGCAGTTCTTC
clone_size: many; d_call: TRBD1; v_call: TRBV30; j_call: TRBJ1-1; cdr3_aa: CAWRGGQWNTEAFF; cdr3_nt: TGTGCCTGGAGAGGGGGACAGTGGAACACTGAAGCTTTCTTT
clone_size: many; d_call: .; v_call: TRBV30; j_call: TRBJ2-5; cdr3_aa: CAWRMSGITQYF; cdr3_nt: TGTGCCTGGAGAATGTCGGGAATCACCCAGTACTTC
clone_size: many; d_call: TRBD1; v_call: TRBV6-1; j_call: TRBJ1-4; cdr3_aa: CASRTGTGEAGEKLFF; cdr3_nt: TGTGCCAGCAGAACCGGGACAGGGGAGGCGGGTGAAAAACTGTTTTTT
clone_size: .; d_call: .; v_call: TRBV30; j_call: TRBJ1-1; cdr3_aa: CAWRRQGNTEAFF; cdr3_nt: TGTGCCTGGAGGAGGCAGGGGAACACTGAAGCTTTCTTT
clone_size: few; d_call: TRBD1; v_call: TRBV5-4; j_call: TRBJ2-7; cdr3_aa: CASSSGQALSYEQYF; cdr3_nt: TGTGCCAGCAGCTCGGGACAGGCGCTATCCTACGAGCAGTACTTC
clone_size: many; d_call: .; v_call: TRBV6-1; j_call: TRBJ1-1; cdr3_aa: CASSEDRVWNTEAFF; cdr3_nt: TGTGCCAGCAGTGAAGACAGGGTCTGGAACACTGAAGCTTTCTTT
clone_size: few; d_call: .; v_call: TRBV3-1; j_call: TRBJ1-2; cdr3_aa: CASSQSRVDGYTF; cdr3_nt: TGTGCCAGCAGCCAATCAAGGGTCGATGGCTACACCTTC
clone_size: many; d_call: TRBD2; v_call: TRBV19; j_call: TRBJ2-1; cdr3_aa: CASHTSGPYNEQFF; cdr3_nt: TGTGCCAGCCACACTAGCGGGCCTTACAATGAGCAGTTCTTC
clone_size: many; d_call: TRBD1; v_call: TRBV20-1; j_call: TRBJ2-7; cdr3_aa: CSARQGREQYF; cdr3_nt: TGCAGTGCTCGACAGGGCCGGGAGCAGTACTTC
clone_size: many; d_call: TRBD2; v_call: TRBV20-1; j_call: TRBJ2-7; cdr3_aa: CSARGVDHSGGGTEQYF; cdr3_nt: TGCAGTGCTAGAGGAGTAGATCATAGCGGGGGGGGGACCGAGCAGTACTTC
clone_size: .; d_call: .; v_call: TRBV24-1; j_call: TRBJ1-2; cdr3_aa: CATSDLSTGSYTF; cdr3_nt: TGTGCCACCAGTGATTTGTCTACCGGAAGCTACACCTTC
clone_size: many; d_call: .; v_call: TRBV20-1; j_call: TRBJ2-7; cdr3_aa: CSASRRGYEQYF; cdr3_nt: TGCAGTGCTAGCCGACGGGGCTACGAGCAGTACTTC
clone_size: .; d_call: .; v_call: TRBV20-1; j_call: TRBJ1-2; cdr3_aa: CSASPQGAPNYGYTF; cdr3_nt: TGCAGTGCTAGCCCACAGGGAGCCCCTAACTATGGCTACACCTTC